The text below deals with one TCR beta chain. The entry originates in a study of blood T cell repertoires in COVID-19. The CDR3 spans 15 residues. Germline-derived CDR1 and CDR2 are SGHRS and YFSETQ. V gave up 5 bases and J gave up 7 bases, with 22 bases separating them. The table came from immunoSEQ multiplex PCR; TCRdb's copy has only in-frame clones and leaves some out. The sample includes roughly 410,000 clones, around 87% of them seen just once. V gene TRBV5-1 combines with J gene TRBJ2-7; tentative D call: TRBD1 (6 bases). The clonotype comes from a woman aged 55-69 years with COVID-19, enrolled during active disease. The specimen sequenced was peripheral blood. The CDR3 region is CASSRTENSFWEQYF. In DNA form, the CDR3 reads TGCGCCAGCAGTCGGACAGAAAATTCGTTTTGGGAGCAGTACTTC.